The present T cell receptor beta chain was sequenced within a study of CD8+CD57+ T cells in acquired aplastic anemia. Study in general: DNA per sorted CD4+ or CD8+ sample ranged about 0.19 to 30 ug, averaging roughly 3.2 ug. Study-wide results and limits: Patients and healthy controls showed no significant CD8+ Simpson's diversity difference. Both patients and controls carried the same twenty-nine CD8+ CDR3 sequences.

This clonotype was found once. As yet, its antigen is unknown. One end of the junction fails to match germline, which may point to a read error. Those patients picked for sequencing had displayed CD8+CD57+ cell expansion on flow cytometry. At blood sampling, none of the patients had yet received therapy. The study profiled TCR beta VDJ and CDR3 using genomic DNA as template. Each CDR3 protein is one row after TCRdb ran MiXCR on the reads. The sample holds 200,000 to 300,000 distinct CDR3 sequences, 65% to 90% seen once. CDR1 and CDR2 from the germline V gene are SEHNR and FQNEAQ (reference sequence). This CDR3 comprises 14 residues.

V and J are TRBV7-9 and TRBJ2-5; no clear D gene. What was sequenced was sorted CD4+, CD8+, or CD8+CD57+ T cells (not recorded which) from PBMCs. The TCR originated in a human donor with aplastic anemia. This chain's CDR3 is CASSLGRSEETHYF. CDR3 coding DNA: TGTGCCAGCAGCTTAGGCAGAAGCGAGGAGACCCATTACTTC.